The clone carrying this T cell receptor (beta chain) has just a few counts. Its antigen is unknown. This record comes from a study of blood T cells in healthy people across ages. Notes on the study in general: Possibly, changes in expanded clonotypes were confounded because donor CMV status was unknown.

The authors ran a second PCR of 7 to 11 cycles using a sample-barcoded 5' primer and a J-beta primer mix. TCRdb passed the 5' RACE reads through MiXCR, listing each CDR3 protein once. This sample has around 990,000 distinct CDR3 sequences, with under 30% found just once. Germline CDR1 and CDR2: SGHTA and FQGTGA. CDR3 size: 16 residues. J lost 1 base, V lost 4 bases, and 6 bases had no gene match. These same records also appear under a second study, on T cells of mothers and their children.

The rearrangement links TRBV7-3 to TRBJ2-3; TRBD1 aligns across 9 bases. This TCR was recovered from a girl under 10 years old in good health. Material: blood. The CDR3 loop is CASSYTGGAGTDTQYF. The DNA of the CDR3 is TGTGCCAGCAGCTATACAGGGGGCGCGGGCACAGATACGCAGTATTTT.